This T cell receptor (beta chain) was observed in a study of T cells in Graves' hyperthyroidism and ophthalmopathy (dated by TCRdb to about 2019). Broadly, across the study: Peripheral blood samples were taken at initial diagnosis, before any treatment was given. A discovery cohort of about 95 patients, approximately 45 with Graves' ophthalmopathy and fewer than 65 with stable Graves' hyperthyroidism, was used to find distinguishing TCR V-J signatures. Thyroid tissue and blood T-cell repertoires from more than 5 Graves' hyperthyroidism patients were also compared in the study. An independent validation cohort of around 19 hyperthyroidism patients and about 15 patients who later progressed to ophthalmopathy tested prospective prediction of ophthalmopathy. Following sampling, methimazole starting at 30 mg daily was given to hyperthyroidism patients, and high-dose intravenous methylprednisolone was given to ophthalmopathy patients. For training and testing, the 100 or so patients in the discovery cohort were randomly divided in a 7:3 ratio. According to the paper, TCR Vbeta CDR3 sequencing was carried out on over 130 peripheral blood samples, which came from 40 to 45 ophthalmopathy, roughly 75 hyperthyroidism and approximately 17 progressor patients.

Regarding this clonotype: Its antigen is still unknown. Base qualities were left out, and no much larger clone turns up one base away.

Findings and caveats that apply to the study as a whole: During validation, the model predicted progression to ophthalmopathy a median of about 6.5 months ahead of onset, with more than 60% sensitivity and about 75% specificity. Blood samples also contained most of the expanded thyroid clonotypes (frequency above 0.001), which suggests that blood repertoires may reflect thyroid immune responses. A 13 V-J signature model separated ophthalmopathy from stable hyperthyroidism, with around 88% sensitivity and 81.08% specificity in cross-validation and 80%/75% in testing. Sample size was not statistically predetermined, and blinding of investigators to group allocation was not performed.

TCR beta CDR3 regions were amplified from RNA transcripts. The first round of RT-PCR for the TCR CDR3 was performed with the HTBI primer set and the Qiagen OneStep RT-PCR kit. Libraries were constructed in a second round of multiplex PCR, after which size selection and purification were performed. Sequencing of the libraries was done on an Illumina HiSeq2000 using paired-end 100 bp reads. The published analysis was carried out like this. Raw data were processed with SOAPnuke, discarding reads with adapters, uncalled bases, mean Phred below 15, or no exact constant-primer or identifier match. COPE v1.2.5 was used to merge the high-quality paired reads, and each unique nucleotide sequence was defined as a clonotype. Clonotypes were aligned to IMGT TRBV, TRBD and TRBJ reference segments using MiTCR v1.1. Analysis was restricted to V-J combinations with a frequency above 0.0001, which covered roughly 99% of repertoires. The TCS score was defined as F50 (clonal expansion) divided by E x V (chaos), with BLOSUM62-based TCRdist calculated between CDR3 peptides within each V-J. Welch's t-statistics and random forest reduced fewer than 550 V-J features to roughly 13, which were used in a naive Bayes classifier (R e1071). TCRdb applied fastp at Q25 and MiXCR to the public reads, then kept only in-frame beta chains. When rows share a CDR3 protein, they turn into one entry using the most common DNA and genes. The V and J calls here are based on TCRdb, not the publication. The sample table shows a few hundred thousand distinct CDR3 sequences, and 16% are seen once. Roughly 3.3% of the sample lies in the top ten.

CDR1 SGHTA and CDR2 FQGTGA were looked up in the germline V gene. Trimming removed 5 bases from V and 6 bases from J, leaving 11 bases between the germline ends. From the cysteine through the phenylalanine, the CDR3 covers 13 amino acids. CDR3 DNA only is kept here, 39 bases in frame from base 1. In the ophthalmopathy patients, disease was moderately to severely active, with a Clinical Activity Score of 3 or more, a NOSPECS grade of 4 or more, and a duration of less than 3 months. Patients with uncontrolled infections, other autoimmune diseases, pregnancy or lactation were excluded. Diagnoses relied on clinical symptoms, serum thyroxine and TRAb, thyroid ultrasound and orbital computed tomography. PBMCs were isolated from 7.5 to 10 ml of fresh peripheral blood by Ficoll-Paque density gradient centrifugation. Total RNA was extracted using Trizol reagent, and RNA quality was assessed on an Agilent 2100 Bioanalyzer.

The specimen sequenced was blood. The clonotype originates from a middle-aged woman with Graves' ophthalmopathy. The chain links TRBV7-3 with TRBJ2-1; no D gene call is confident. The CDR3 protein is CASSLGIRNEQFF. The DNA reads as follows: TGTGCCAGCAGCCTAGGGATACGCAATGAGCAGTTCTTC.